This is a list of T cell receptor beta chains from one sample in a study of T cell responses to AZD1222 COVID-19 vaccine. The protocol was immunoSEQ multiplex PCR, while the TCRdb copy is restricted to in-frame clones and leaves out a portion. Seen here are roughly 97,000 clones, 93% observed once, and the top ten hold 4.5% to 5%. The sequenced sample was peripheral blood, obtained on day 0 of AZD1222 vaccination. The origin of the receptors is an adult in good health. Each CDR3 is given with its conserved first and last residue. The D gene is left open where the match is weak. Clone sizes are given selectively: once, few, many, or a class where the clone is expanded.

d_call j_call clone_size v_call cdr3_nt cdr3_aa
. TRBJ2-7 once TRBV6-1 TGTGCCAGCAGTGATATGACCCACGAGCAGTACTTC CASSDMTHEQYF
TRBD2 TRBJ2-1 once TRBV5-3 TGTGCCAGAAGCCCCGGGTGTTGGGTAGCGGGAGTCACAGGACTTAATGAGCAGTTCTTC CARSPGCWVAGVTGLNEQFF
TRBD2 TRBJ2-3 . TRBV28 TGTGCCAGCAGTTTAAGCGGGAGATTGACGGATACGCAGTATTTT CASSLSGRLTDTQYF
TRBD1 TRBJ2-2 . TRBV6-5 TGTGCCAGCAGTACCGACAGGGGGGACACCGGGGAGCTGTTTTTT CASSTDRGDTGELFF
. TRBJ1-5 . TRBV19 TGTGCCAGTAGGGCCGGGATCGAGAATCAGCCCCAGCATTTT CASRAGIENQPQHF
TRBD1 TRBJ1-1 . TRBV2 TGTGCCAGCAGTAACAGGGGTGGCACTGAAGCTTTCTTT CASSNRGGTEAFF
. TRBJ1-2 . TRBV11-3 TGTGCCAGCAGCTTAGGATTGTCGGGAAAAACCTTC CASSLGLSGKTF
TRBD1 TRBJ1-2 . TRBV5-4 TGTGCCAGCAGTTTGACTGGGACAGGGTATGGCTACACCTTC CASSLTGTGYGYTF
. TRBJ2-3 . TRBV7-7 TGTGCTAGCAGCTTGGGCGTTTCTAGCACAGATACGCAGTATTTT CASSLGVSSTDTQYF
TRBD1 TRBJ2-7 few TRBV4-2 TGTGCCAGCAGCAACCTGCAGGGGGACTCCTACGAGCAGTACTTC CASSNLQGDSYEQYF
TRBD1 TRBJ2-5 . TRBV2 TGTGCCAGCACTCGGACAGGGACAGGGGGGGAGACCCAGTACTTC CASTRTGTGGETQYF
. TRBJ2-1 . TRBV7-3 TGTGCCAGCAGTCCCCAGGACTTCAGCAATGAGCAGTTCTTC CASSPQDFSNEQFF
. TRBJ1-1 . TRBV5-1 TGCGCCAGCAGCTTGGCCTCAGGGTGGGTATTGACTGAAGCTTTCTTT CASSLASGWVLTEAFF
TRBD2 TRBJ2-7 . TRBV7-8 TGTGCCAGCAGCCGGATACTAGCGGGTGAGCAGTACTTC CASSRILAGEQYF
TRBD1 TRBJ1-3 . TRBV15 TGTGCCACCAGCAGAGATCACAGGGGCGGAAACACCATATATTTT CATSRDHRGGNTIYF
. TRBJ2-1 . TRBV11-2 TGTGCCAGCAGCTCCCGCCCTAATTTTGGGCCCCCGGGAAATGAGCAGTTCTTC CASSSRPNFGPPGNEQFF
. TRBJ1-5 . TRBV10-2 TGCGCCAGCAGTGAGGAATTCGGCGGTCAGCCCCAGCATTTT CASSEEFGGQPQHF
TRBD1 TRBJ1-2 . TRBV19 TGTGCCAGCTCCAAGGACAGGGGCTATGGCTACACCTTC CASSKDRGYGYTF
TRBD2 TRBJ2-7 once TRBV20-1 TGCAGTGCTGGGACTACCTACGAGCAGTACTTC CSAGTTYEQYF
. TRBJ1-2 . TRBV28 TGTGCCAGCAGTTTCCCTCCCGGGACGGCTTTTAGCTATGGCTACACCTTC CASSFPPGTAFSYGYTF
TRBD1 TRBJ2-2 . TRBV5-4 TGTGCCAGCAGCTTTCCGGGACAGGGGGCAACCGGGGAGCTGTTTTTT CASSFPGQGATGELFF
. TRBJ2-7 . TRBV4-1 TGCGCCAGCAGCCAAGCGGGGGTCGGAGACTACGAGCAGTACTTC CASSQAGVGDYEQYF
. TRBJ1-5 . TRBV5-6 TGTGCCAGCAGCTTGGGGCAATTTCAGCCCCAGCATTTT CASSLGQFQPQHF
TRBD1 TRBJ2-5 . TRBV5-1 TGCGCCAGCAGCTTGTCTTTAGGGGGCGCGGGAGAGACCCAGTACTTC CASSLSLGGAGETQYF
. TRBJ2-1 . TRBV7-3 TGTGCCAGCAGCTTGATGGGTTCGGGCAATGAGCAGTTCTTC CASSLMGSGNEQFF
. TRBJ2-1 once TRBV20-1 TGCAGTGCTAGTCGCGGACAGTGGTCCTACAATGAGCAGTTCTTC CSASRGQWSYNEQFF
. TRBJ1-1 . TRBV11-3 TGTGCCAGCAGCTCCGGACAATCGAACGCTGAAGCTTTCTTT CASSSGQSNAEAFF
. TRBJ2-7 . TRBV11-3 TGTGCCAGCAGCTTGACGAATTGGAAGCAGTACTTC CASSLTNWKQYF
. TRBJ2-4 . TRBV2 TGTGCCAGCAGGGGGGAAGACCGGGGCCGACTACTAGCCAAAAACATTCAGTACTTC CASRGEDRGRLLAKNIQYF
TRBD1 TRBJ2-7 . TRBV7-2 TGTGCCAGCAGCTTTTACAGGGGAAGCTCCTACGAGCAGTACTTC CASSFYRGSSYEQYF
. TRBJ2-3 once TRBV3-1/TRBV3-2 TGTGCCAGCAGCCATCGTAGCGCAGATACGCAGTATTTT CASSHRSADTQYF